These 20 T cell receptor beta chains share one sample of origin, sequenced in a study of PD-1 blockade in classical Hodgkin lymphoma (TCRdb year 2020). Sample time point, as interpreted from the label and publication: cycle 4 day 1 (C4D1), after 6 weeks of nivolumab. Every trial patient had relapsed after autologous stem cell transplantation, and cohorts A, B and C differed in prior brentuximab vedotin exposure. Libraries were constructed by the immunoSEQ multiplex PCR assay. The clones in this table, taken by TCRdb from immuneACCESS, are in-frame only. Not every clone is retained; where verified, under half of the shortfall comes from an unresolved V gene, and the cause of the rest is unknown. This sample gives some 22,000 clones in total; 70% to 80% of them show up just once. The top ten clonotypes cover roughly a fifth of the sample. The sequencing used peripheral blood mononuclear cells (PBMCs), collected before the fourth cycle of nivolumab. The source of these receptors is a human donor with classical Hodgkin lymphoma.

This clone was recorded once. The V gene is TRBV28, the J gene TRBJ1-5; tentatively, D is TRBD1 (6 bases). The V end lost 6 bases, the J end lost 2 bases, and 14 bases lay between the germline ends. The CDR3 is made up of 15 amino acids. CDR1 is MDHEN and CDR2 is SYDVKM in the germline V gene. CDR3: CASRVQGLGNQPQHF. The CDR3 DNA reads TGTGCCAGCAGAGTGCAGGGGTTGGGCAATCAGCCCCAGCATTTT.

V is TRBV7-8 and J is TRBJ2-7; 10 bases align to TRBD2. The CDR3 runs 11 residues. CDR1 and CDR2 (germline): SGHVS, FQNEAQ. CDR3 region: CATSGAYEQYF. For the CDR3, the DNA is TGTGCTACTAGCGGGGCCTACGAGCAGTACTTC.

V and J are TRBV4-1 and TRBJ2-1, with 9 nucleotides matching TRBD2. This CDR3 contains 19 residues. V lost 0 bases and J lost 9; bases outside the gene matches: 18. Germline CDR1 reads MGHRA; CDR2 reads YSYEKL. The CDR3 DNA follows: TGCGCCAGCAGCCAAGACCGGGATAGCGGGAGAGGTGCACATAGTGAGCAGTTCTTC. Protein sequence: CASSQDRDSGRGAHSEQFF.

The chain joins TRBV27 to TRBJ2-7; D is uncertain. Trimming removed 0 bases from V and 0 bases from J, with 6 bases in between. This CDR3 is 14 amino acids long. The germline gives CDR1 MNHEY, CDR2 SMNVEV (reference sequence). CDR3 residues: CASSLSITSYEQYF. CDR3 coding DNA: TGTGCCAGCAGTTTATCGATAACCTCCTACGAGCAGTACTTC.

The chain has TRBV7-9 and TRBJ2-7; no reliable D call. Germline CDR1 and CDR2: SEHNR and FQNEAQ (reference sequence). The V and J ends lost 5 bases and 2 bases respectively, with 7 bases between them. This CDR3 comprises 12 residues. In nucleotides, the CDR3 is TGTGCCAGCAGCCCTACAGCCTACGAGCAGTACTTC. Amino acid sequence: CASSPTAYEQYF. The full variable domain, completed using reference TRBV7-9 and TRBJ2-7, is DTGVSQNPRHKITKRGQNVTFRCDPISEHNRLYWYRQTLGQGPEFLTYFQNEAQLEKSRLLSDRFSAERPKGSFSTLEIQRTEQGDSAMYLCASSPTAYEQYFGPGTRLTVT.

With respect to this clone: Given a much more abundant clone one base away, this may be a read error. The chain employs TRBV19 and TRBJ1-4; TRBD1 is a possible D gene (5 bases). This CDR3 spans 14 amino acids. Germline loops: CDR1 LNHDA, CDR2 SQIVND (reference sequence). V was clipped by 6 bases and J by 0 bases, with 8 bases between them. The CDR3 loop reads CASSPTATNEKLFF. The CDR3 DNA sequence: TGTGCCAGTAGCCCGACAGCAACTAATGAAAAACTGTTTTTT.

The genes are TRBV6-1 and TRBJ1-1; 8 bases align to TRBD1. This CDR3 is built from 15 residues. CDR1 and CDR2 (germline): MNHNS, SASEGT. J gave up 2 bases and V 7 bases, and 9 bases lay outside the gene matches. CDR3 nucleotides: TGTGCCAGCATAAGAAGGGACAGGTTAAACACTGAAGCTTTCTTT. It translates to CASIRRDRLNTEAFF.

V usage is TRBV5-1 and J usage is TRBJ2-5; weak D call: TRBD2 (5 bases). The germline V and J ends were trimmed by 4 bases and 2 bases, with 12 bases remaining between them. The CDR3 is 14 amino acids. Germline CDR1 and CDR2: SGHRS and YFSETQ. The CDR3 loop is CASSPGNSQETQYF. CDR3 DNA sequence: TGCGCCAGCAGCCCGGGGAACAGTCAAGAGACCCAGTACTTC.

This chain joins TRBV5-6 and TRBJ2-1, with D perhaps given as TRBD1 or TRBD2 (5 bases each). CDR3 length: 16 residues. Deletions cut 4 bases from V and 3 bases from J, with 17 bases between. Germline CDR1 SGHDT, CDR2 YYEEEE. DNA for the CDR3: TGTGCCAGCAGCCTAAACCGGGACGGCAACTACAATGAGCAGTTCTTC. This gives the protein CASSLNRDGNYNEQFF.

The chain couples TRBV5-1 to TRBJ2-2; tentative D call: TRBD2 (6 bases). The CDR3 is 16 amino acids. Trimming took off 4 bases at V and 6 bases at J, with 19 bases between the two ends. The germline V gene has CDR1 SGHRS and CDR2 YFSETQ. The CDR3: CASSPRMREAPGELFF. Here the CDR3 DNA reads TGCGCCAGCAGCCCCCGGATGAGGGAGGCTCCCGGGGAGCTGTTTTTT.

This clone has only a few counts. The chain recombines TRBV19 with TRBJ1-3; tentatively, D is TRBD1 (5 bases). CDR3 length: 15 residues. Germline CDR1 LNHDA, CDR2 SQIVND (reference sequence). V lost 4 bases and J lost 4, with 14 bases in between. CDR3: CASSTIRQRGNTIYF. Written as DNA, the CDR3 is TGTGCCAGTAGTACCATCCGACAGCGCGGAAACACCATATATTTT.

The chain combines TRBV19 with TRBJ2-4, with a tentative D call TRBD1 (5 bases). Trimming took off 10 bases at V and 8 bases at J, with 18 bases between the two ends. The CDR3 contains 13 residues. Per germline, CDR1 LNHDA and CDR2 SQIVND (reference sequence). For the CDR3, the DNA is TGTGCCACAACGAAAACAGGTTCGGACATTCAGTACTTC. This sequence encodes CATTKTGSDIQYF.

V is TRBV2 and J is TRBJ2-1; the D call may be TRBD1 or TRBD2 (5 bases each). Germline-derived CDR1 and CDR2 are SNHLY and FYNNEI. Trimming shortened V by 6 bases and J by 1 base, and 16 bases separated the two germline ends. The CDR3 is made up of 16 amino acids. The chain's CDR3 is CASREIGGPSYNEQFF. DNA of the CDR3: TGTGCCAGCAGAGAAATTGGGGGTCCTTCCTACAATGAGCAGTTCTTC.

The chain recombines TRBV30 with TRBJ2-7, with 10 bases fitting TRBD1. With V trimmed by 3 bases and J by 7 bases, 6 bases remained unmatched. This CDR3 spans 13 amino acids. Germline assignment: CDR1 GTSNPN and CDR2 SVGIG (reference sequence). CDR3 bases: TGTGCCTGGAGGAGACAGGGGGCCTGGGAGCAGTACTTC. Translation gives CAWRRQGAWEQYF.

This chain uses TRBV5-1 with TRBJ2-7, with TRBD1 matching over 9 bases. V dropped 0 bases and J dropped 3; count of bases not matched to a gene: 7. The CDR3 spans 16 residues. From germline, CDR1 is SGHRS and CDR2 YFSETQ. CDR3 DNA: TGCGCCAGCAGCTTGGGGGTACAGGGGGCTGGCTACGAGCAGTACTTC. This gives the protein CASSLGVQGAGYEQYF.

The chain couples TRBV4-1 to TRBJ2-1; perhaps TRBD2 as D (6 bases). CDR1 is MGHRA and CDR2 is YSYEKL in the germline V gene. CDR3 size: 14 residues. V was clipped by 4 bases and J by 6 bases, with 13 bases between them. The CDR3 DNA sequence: TGCGCCAGCAGCCCAGGACTACGGGTCAATGAGCAGTTCTTC. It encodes CASSPGLRVNEQFF.

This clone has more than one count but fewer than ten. This chain's CDR3 is CASSGTGPKNIQYF. CDR3 in DNA: TGCGCCAGCAGCGGGACAGGGCCCAAAAACATTCAGTACTTC. The rearrangement uses TRBV5-1 and TRBJ2-4, with 9 bases aligning to TRBD1. The trim removed 4 bases at V and 2 bases at J, leaving 1 base unmatched. This CDR3 comprises 14 residues. CDR1 SGHRS and CDR2 YFSETQ come from the germline V gene.

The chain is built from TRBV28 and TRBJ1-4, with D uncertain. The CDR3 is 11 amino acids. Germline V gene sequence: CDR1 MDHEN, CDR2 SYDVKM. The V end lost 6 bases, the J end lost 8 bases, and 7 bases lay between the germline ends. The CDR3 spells CASRSYEKLFF. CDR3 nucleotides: TGTGCCAGCAGGTCCTACGAAAAACTGTTTTTT.

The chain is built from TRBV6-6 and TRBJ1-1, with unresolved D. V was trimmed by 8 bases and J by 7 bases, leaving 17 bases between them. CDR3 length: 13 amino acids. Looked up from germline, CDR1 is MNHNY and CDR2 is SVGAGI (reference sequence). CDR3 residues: CASQIWTGREAFF. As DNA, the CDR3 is TGTGCCAGCCAAATCTGGACGGGCCGTGAAGCTTTCTTT.

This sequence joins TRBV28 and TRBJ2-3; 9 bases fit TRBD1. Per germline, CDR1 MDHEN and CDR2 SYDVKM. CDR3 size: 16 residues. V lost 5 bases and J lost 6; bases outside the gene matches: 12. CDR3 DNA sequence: TGTGCCAGCAGTCGCACCCGGGGACAGGGTGGGGATACGCAGTATTTT. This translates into CASSRTRGQGGDTQYF.